This T cell receptor (beta chain) was observed in a study of OX40 agonist ivuxolimab in advanced cancers. Study context: Partial response was recorded in three patients: one hepatocellular carcinoma and two cutaneous melanoma cases. General study findings and limits: Among the lowest peripheral clonal expansion occurred in 0.1-3.0 mg/kg partial responders.

Germline-derived CDR1 and CDR2 are SGHTA and FQGNSA. There are 13 residues in the CDR3. Trimming took off 3 bases at V and 5 bases at J, with 10 bases between the two ends. Comment on this clone: Its antigen is undetermined.

The repertoire was sequenced with immunoSEQ multiplex PCR; TCRdb's copy has only in-frame clones and lacks some. The sample lists tens of thousands of clones; 80% to 95% were seen once. The TCR originated in an adult with an advanced solid tumor such as melanoma, head and neck, liver or kidney cancer. The chain links TRBV7-2 to TRBJ1-1; D not resolved. The source material was CD4+ or CD8+ T cells sorted from blood, sampled in a trial of the OX40 agonist ivuxolimab. CDR3 DNA sequence: TGTGCCAGCAGCTTGTACAGTGGGACTGAAGCTTTCTTT. This translates into CASSLYSGTEAFF. Using reference TRBV7-2 and TRBJ1-1 for the parts outside the CDR3, the full variable domain is GAGVSQSPSNKVTEKGKDVELRCDPISGHTALYWYRQSLGQGLEFLIYFQGNSAPDKSGLPSDRFSAERTGGSVSTLTIQRTQQEDSAVYLCASSLYSGTEAFFGQGTRLTVV.